This T cell receptor (beta chain) was sequenced for a study of blood T cell repertoires in COVID-19. Whole-study context: Some COVID-19 samples were acute and others convalescent; all came from the United States, Italy and Spain.

The CDR3 runs 18 residues. Germline CDR1 and CDR2: KGHDR and SFDVKD. V was cut by 5 bases and J by 0 bases, with 19 bases left in between. Authors' processing steps: The assay estimated nucleated cells by amplifying reference gene primers. The method was immunoSEQ multiplex PCR; TCRdb's version includes in-frame clones alone and lacks a portion of them. The V and J calls and clone size were taken over from that table, and D and trimming were inferred from the DNA. This sample carries 140,000 or so clones, more than 80% of them seen once, and the ten largest clones take around 5%. The rearrangement uses TRBV24-1 and TRBJ1-5; maybe TRBD1 (6 bases). This TCR was recovered from a human donor in a cohort sampled during active COVID-19. What was sequenced was peripheral blood. CDR3 DNA: TGTGCCACCAGTGGTGAAGGGGGGGTCCTTTATAGCAATCAGCCCCAGCATTTT. Translation gives CATSGEGGVLYSNQPQHF.